Detailed here is one T cell receptor beta chain. As originally analysed: Amplification from reference gene primers served as the basis for estimated nucleated cell counts. TCRdb's copy holds only in-frame clones and misses some; the assay was immunoSEQ multiplex PCR. V and J calls and clone size are copied from that table; D and trimming were computed from the DNA. The sample holds about 250,000 clones, about four fifths seen once. From germline, CDR1 is MNHEY and CDR2 SVGAGI. The trim removed 5 bases at V and 7 bases at J, leaving 9 bases unmatched. The length of the CDR3 is 14 residues. This record belongs to a study of blood T cell repertoires in COVID-19. Overall study context: Spain, Italy and the United States supplied samples that represented acute and convalescent COVID-19. Nucleic acid was either cDNA or gDNA, and it came from T cells, B-cell-depleted T cells, or PBMCs.

The chain has TRBV6-5 and TRBJ2-7, with TRBD2 identical over 9 bases. The sequence was collected from a man aged 40-50 years with active or convalescent COVID-19. The specimen was peripheral blood. The CDR3 here is CASSNSGSFREQYF. As DNA, the CDR3 is TGTGCCAGCAGTAATAGCGGGAGTTTCCGGGAGCAGTACTTC.